This T cell receptor (beta chain) was identified in a study of T cell clusters in autoimmune cytopenias. The CDR3 length is 13 residues. CDR1 is LNHDA and CDR2 is SQIVND in the germline V gene (reference sequence). Each sample's input was around 250 ng genomic DNA, 38,000 or so genome equivalents. Considering frequency, this clonotype is medium-sized. Multiplex touch-down PCR amplified TRB using TRB-A and TRB-B pools in one tube. TCRdb re-called the multiplex PCR reads, yielding one record per CDR3 amino acid sequence without DNA. This table lists thousands of distinct CDR3 sequences. These data are also associated with another study on T cell repertoires in aging, cancer and after chemotherapy. From that second work: Six age groups, ranging from 30 or younger to 70 or older, included the donors. Healthy donor repertoires were recorded over several months to years and showed clear clonal overlap.

The chain has TRBV19 and TRBJ1-2; with no DNA, the TCRdb D assignment of TRBD1 cannot be verified. Sample: peripheral blood. This TCR derives from a human donor in good health. The CDR3: CASRTGTGGGYTF.